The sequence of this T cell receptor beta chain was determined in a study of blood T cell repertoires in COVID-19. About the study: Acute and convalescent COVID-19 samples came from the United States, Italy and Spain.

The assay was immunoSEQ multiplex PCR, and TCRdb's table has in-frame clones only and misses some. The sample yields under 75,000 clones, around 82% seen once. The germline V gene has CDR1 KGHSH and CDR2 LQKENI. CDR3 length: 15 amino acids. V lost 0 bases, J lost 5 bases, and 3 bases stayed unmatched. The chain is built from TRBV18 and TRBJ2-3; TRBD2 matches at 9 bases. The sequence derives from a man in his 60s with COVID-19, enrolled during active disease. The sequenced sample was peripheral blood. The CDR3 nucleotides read TGTGCCAGCTCACCACCGATTAGCGGGGGAGATACGCAGTATTTT. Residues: CASSPPISGGDTQYF.